These T cell receptor beta chains were read from a single sample in a study of cytomegalovirus exposure and HLA in healthy donors. The repertoire was sequenced with immunoSEQ multiplex PCR; TCRdb's copy has only in-frame clones and lacks some. This sample carries about 56,000 clones, over 90% of them seen once, and the ten largest clones take about 6%. The sequencing sample was made of PBMCs. These receptors were collected from a woman between 18 and 29 years old in good health and CMV-seronegative. CDR3s include the opening cysteine and the closing phenylalanine or tryptophan. The D gene is left open where the match is weak. Size is omitted from some rows. Given values are once, few, many or a class for expanded clones.

>TRBV11-1|TRBD2|TRBJ2-5|NA
CASSRLRGGVAETQYF
TGTGCCAGCAGCCGCCTCCGCGGGGGGGTTGCAGAGACCCAGTACTTC
>TRBV10-3|NA|TRBJ2-6|NA
CAIRPTRNSGANVLTF
TGTGCCATCAGACCTACGCGAAACTCTGGGGCCAACGTCCTGACTTTC
>TRBV29-1|NA|TRBJ1-3|NA
CSVEDRSSGNTIYF
TGCAGCGTTGAAGACAGAAGCTCTGGAAACACCATATATTTT
>TRBV15|NA|TRBJ2-5|NA
CATSRVGAGRQWETQYF
TGTGCCACCAGCAGAGTGGGGGCAGGCAGGCAATGGGAGACCCAGTACTTC
>TRBV7-2|NA|TRBJ1-2|NA
CASSLVAGEGYGYTF
TGTGCCAGCAGCTTAGTGGCAGGGGAGGGGTATGGCTACACCTTC
>TRBV5-4|TRBD1|TRBJ2-5|NA
CASSLDRGEETQYF
TGTGCCAGCAGCTTGGACAGGGGGGAAGAGACCCAGTACTTC
>TRBV9|NA|TRBJ1-2|NA
CASSVGAGTNYGYTF
TGTGCCAGCAGCGTAGGGGCAGGGACTAACTATGGCTACACCTTC
>TRBV30|NA|TRBJ1-4|NA
CAWSVRRGGFEKLFF
TGTGCCTGGAGTGTACGGAGGGGAGGGTTTGAAAAACTGTTTTTT
>TRBV2|TRBD1|TRBJ1-1|NA
CASRLDRVTEAFF
TGTGCCAGCAGACTCGACAGGGTAACTGAAGCTTTCTTT
>TRBV27|NA|TRBJ2-7|NA
CASSFLPGYEQYF
TGTGCCAGCAGTTTCCTGCCCGGGTACGAGCAGTACTTC
>TRBV6-5|TRBD1|TRBJ1-3|NA
CASKTTGGGNTIYF
TGTGCCAGCAAAACGACAGGGGGCGGAAACACCATATATTTT
>TRBV10-3|NA|TRBJ1-6|few
CAISRGTGTPLHF
TGTGCCATCAGCAGGGGCACCGGAACACCCCTCCACTTT
>TRBV2|NA|TRBJ2-1|NA
CASTHRGGEQFF
TGTGCCAGCACCCATAGGGGAGGAGAGCAGTTCTTC
>TRBV9|NA|TRBJ2-2|NA
CASSVAGINTGELFF
TGTGCCAGCAGCGTAGCAGGGATTAACACCGGGGAGCTGTTTTTT
>TRBV9|NA|TRBJ1-2|NA
CASSPDSASGNYGYTF
TGTGCCAGCAGCCCAGACAGTGCATCTGGTAACTATGGCTACACCTTC
>TRBV7-2|NA|TRBJ1-1|NA
CASSLARQDEAFF
TGTGCCAGCAGCTTAGCCAGGCAGGATGAAGCTTTCTTT
>TRBV29-1|NA|TRBJ2-7|NA
CSVGGLSYEQYF
TGCAGCGTTGGGGGACTGTCCTACGAGCAGTACTTC
>TRBV6-1|TRBD2|TRBJ2-3|NA
CASSVGGRLTDTQYF
TGTGCCAGCAGTGTTGGCGGGAGGCTCACAGATACGCAGTATTTT
>TRBV6-1|NA|TRBJ2-7|NA
CASSEAGDWVWREQYF
TGTGCCAGCAGTGAAGCTGGAGACTGGGTTTGGAGAGAGCAGTACTTC
>TRBV6-5|NA|TRBJ1-4|NA
CASSYRGVTEKLFF
TGTGCCAGCAGTTACCGGGGGGTCACGGAAAAACTGTTTTTT
>TRBV15|NA|TRBJ2-2|NA
CATSRVGETGELFF
TGTGCCACCAGCAGAGTTGGGGAGACCGGGGAGCTGTTTTTT
>TRBV27|NA|TRBJ1-5|NA
CASRSGQPNQPQHF
TGTGCCAGCAGGTCAGGACAGCCGAATCAGCCCCAGCATTTT
>TRBV18|NA|TRBJ2-7|NA
CASSPPGATATYEQYF
TGTGCCAGCTCACCACCTGGGGCCACAGCAACCTACGAGCAGTACTTC
>TRBV2|TRBD2|TRBJ2-1|NA
CASRRTSGSSNEQFF
TGTGCCAGCAGGCGGACTAGCGGGAGTTCCAATGAGCAGTTCTTC
>TRBV5-8|TRBD2|TRBJ2-3|NA
CASSLRGAGGADTQYF
TGTGCCAGCAGCTTGAGAGGGGCGGGGGGCGCAGATACGCAGTATTTT
>TRBV5-1|TRBD2|TRBJ2-1|NA
CASSLGTSALRRSYNEQFF
TGCGCCAGCAGCTTGGGGACTAGCGCCCTCCGGAGGTCCTACAATGAGCAGTTCTTC
>TRBV7-2|TRBD2|TRBJ2-1|NA
CASSLLSGSKFSNEQFF
TGTGCCAGCAGCTTATTGAGCGGGAGTAAGTTTTCTAATGAGCAGTTCTTC
>TRBV5-1|TRBD1|TRBJ1-6|NA
CASSWGGTGGNSPLHF
TGCGCCAGCAGCTGGGGAGGGACAGGGGGGAATTCACCCCTCCACTTT
>TRBV19|NA|TRBJ1-5|NA
CASSIGRQVTNQPQHF
TGTGCCAGTAGTATAGGTCGGCAGGTTACCAATCAGCCCCAGCATTTT
>TRBV28|TRBD1|TRBJ2-6|once
CASSQGASGANVLTF
TGTGCCAGCAGCCAGGGGGCTTCTGGGGCCAACGTCCTGACTTTC
>TRBV27|NA|TRBJ1-1|NA
CASSLSRTGNTEAFF
TGTGCCAGCAGTTTATCCAGAACGGGGAACACTGAAGCTTTCTTT
>TRBV11-3|NA|TRBJ1-1|NA
CASSTVRLTEAFF
TGTGCCAGCAGCACCGTGAGGCTCACTGAAGCTTTCTTT
>TRBV27|NA|TRBJ1-2|NA
CASSFRRSNYGYTF
TGTGCCAGCAGTTTTCGGCGGTCTAACTATGGCTACACCTTC
>TRBV2|NA|TRBJ1-3|once
CATSIGTTSGNTIYF
TGTGCCACCAGTATTGGGACTACCTCTGGAAACACCATATATTTT
>TRBV6-1|TRBD1|TRBJ1-4|NA
CASSEDVGQGFEKLFF
TGTGCCAGCAGTGAAGACGTCGGACAGGGGTTTGAAAAACTGTTTTTT
>TRBV6-6|NA|TRBJ1-2|once
CASSTGYGYTF
TGTGCCAGCAGCACCGGGTATGGCTACACCTTC
>TRBV6-1|NA|TRBJ2-6|NA
CASSEKRGSYSGANVLTF
TGTGCCAGCAGTGAAAAAAGGGGCAGTTACTCTGGGGCCAACGTCCTGACTTTC
>TRBV9|TRBD2|TRBJ2-3|NA
CASSVGGREALDTQYF
TGTGCCAGCAGCGTAGGAGGGCGGGAGGCTTTGGATACGCAGTATTTT
>TRBV9|NA|TRBJ2-5|NA
CASSASSDYRETQYF
TGTGCCAGCAGCGCCAGCTCGGACTATCGAGAGACCCAGTACTTC
>TRBV2|NA|TRBJ2-7|NA
CASSVFSYEQYF
TGTGCCAGCAGTGTCTTCTCCTACGAGCAGTACTTC
>TRBV6-1|NA|TRBJ2-7|NA
CASTYYYEQYF
TGTGCCAGCACCTATTACTACGAGCAGTACTTC
>TRBV7-3|NA|TRBJ2-2|NA
CASSPRRGSGELFF
TGTGCCAGCAGCCCAAGGAGGGGATCCGGGGAGCTGTTTTTT
>TRBV6-1|NA|TRBJ1-2|NA
CASSAEQGILYGYTF
TGTGCCAGCAGCGCGGAACAGGGAATACTGTATGGCTACACCTTC
>TRBV4-2|NA|TRBJ1-2|NA
CASSQDPTVNYGYTF
TGTGCCAGCAGCCAAGATCCCACGGTTAACTATGGCTACACCTTC
>TRBV7-2|NA|TRBJ1-5|NA
CASSLGRERNQPQHF
TGTGCCAGCAGCTTAGGGCGGGAAAGAAATCAGCCCCAGCATTTT
>TRBV4-1|NA|TRBJ2-5|NA
CASSQDHSGQETQYF
TGCGCCAGCAGCCAAGACCACTCAGGTCAAGAGACCCAGTACTTC
>TRBV7-2|NA|TRBJ1-2|NA
CASSLARQSSGYTF
TGTGCCAGCAGCTTAGCGCGACAGAGTTCTGGCTACACCTTC
>TRBV2|NA|TRBJ1-6|NA
CASHRQKGNSPLHF
TGTGCCAGCCACAGGCAGAAGGGTAATTCACCCCTCCACTTT
>TRBV7-9|TRBD1|TRBJ1-2|NA
CASSLWDRNYGYTF
TGTGCCAGCAGCTTATGGGACAGAAACTATGGCTACACCTTC
>TRBV14|NA|TRBJ2-5|NA
CASSQVRDTQYF
TGTGCCAGCAGCCAAGTCCGGGATACCCAGTACTTC
>TRBV6-4|NA|TRBJ2-6|once
CASSASRSSGANVLTF
TGTGCCAGCAGTGCGTCGCGTAGCTCTGGGGCCAACGTCCTGACTTTC
>TRBV27|NA|TRBJ1-2|NA
CASSGTAGRGGYTF
TGTGCCAGTTCGGGAACAGCGGGGCGTGGGGGCTACACCTTC
>TRBV2|NA|TRBJ2-4|NA
CASRAGNIQYF
TGTGCCAGCAGGGCAGGGAACATTCAGTACTTC
>TRBV15|TRBD1|TRBJ2-6|once
CATSRGGTGVDVLTF
TGTGCCACCAGCAGAGGGGGAACAGGGGTAGACGTCCTGACTTTC
>TRBV2|NA|TRBJ1-3|NA
CASMRQPRDTIYF
TGTGCCAGCATGCGACAGCCTAGGGACACCATATATTTT
>TRBV6-5|NA|TRBJ2-2|NA
CASSLQGGTGELFF
TGTGCCAGCAGTTTACAGGGAGGGACCGGGGAGCTGTTTTTT
>TRBV7-9|NA|TRBJ2-1|NA
CASSLRRDGANEQFF
TGTGCCAGCAGCTTACGGCGGGATGGGGCGAATGAGCAGTTCTTC
>TRBV5-1|NA|TRBJ2-1|NA
CASSLQQGNEQFF
TGCGCCAGCAGCTTGCAACAGGGCAATGAGCAGTTCTTC
>TRBV19|NA|TRBJ2-1|NA
CASSPYQSSYNEQFF
TGTGCCAGTAGTCCCTACCAAAGCTCCTACAATGAGCAGTTCTTC